A selection of T cell receptor beta chains follows, all from one sample in a study of blood T cell repertoires in COVID-19. The method was immunoSEQ multiplex PCR; TCRdb's version includes in-frame clones alone and lacks a portion of them. The repertoire consists of roughly 400,000 clones, with nearly 90% occurring once and the leading ten covering roughly 1.9%. Sequenced: PBMCs or T cells enriched from blood (not recorded which). The receptors stem from a woman between 40 and 55 years old with acute COVID-19. Each CDR3 is given with its conserved first and last residue. Fields, in order: J gene, clone size, D gene, V gene, CDR3 DNA, CDR3 protein. The D gene is left open where the match is weak. A clone size is listed for some rows: how often the clone was seen (once, few, many), or a class if it is expanded.

TRBJ1-1 | . | TRBD1 | TRBV19 | TGTGCCAGTACCCCGGGACAGGGTGGTCGGGTCACTGAAGCTTTCTTT | CASTPGQGGRVTEAFF
TRBJ1-1 | . | . | TRBV7-9 | TGTGCCAGCAGCTTAGGGGTGTCCGGGGATTTGAACACTGAAGCTTTCTTT | CASSLGVSGDLNTEAFF
TRBJ1-4 | . | . | TRBV19 | TGTGCCAGTAGCCCTCAGGGAGAAAAACTGTTTTTT | CASSPQGEKLFF
TRBJ2-2 | . | . | TRBV15 | TGTGCCACCAGCAGAGTTCGGCGGGGCTCCGGGGAGCTGTTTTTT | CATSRVRRGSGELFF
TRBJ1-2 | . | TRBD1 | TRBV4-1 | TGCGCCAGCAGCGTTGCGGGACAGGGGATCCATGGCTACACCTTC | CASSVAGQGIHGYTF
TRBJ1-1 | once | . | TRBV5-1 | TGCGCCAGCAAGGCAGGTTCGTCGAACACTGAAGCTTTCTTT | CASKAGSSNTEAFF
TRBJ1-2 | . | TRBD1 | TRBV2 | TGTGCCAGCAGTGGACAGGACAGGGGCTATGGCTACACCTTC | CASSGQDRGYGYTF
TRBJ1-4 | . | . | TRBV25-1 | TGTGCCAGCAGCCTCCCGGGGGGATATGAAAAACTGTTTTTT | CASSLPGGYEKLFF
TRBJ1-6 | few | . | TRBV4-2 | TGTGCCAGCAGCCAAGATCCGGGAACAAATTCACCCCTCCACTTT | CASSQDPGTNSPLHF
TRBJ1-1 | . | . | TRBV4-1 | TGCGCCAGCAGCCAGGGACGTCGGGAGGGTCGAACTTTCTTT | CASSQGRREGRTFF
TRBJ2-2 | . | . | TRBV18 | TGTGCCAGCTCACCACGAGGGGGTACCGGGGAGCTGTTTTTT | CASSPRGGTGELFF
TRBJ2-3 | . | TRBD2 | TRBV10-3 | TGTGCCATCAGTGGAGGACTAGGAGGGGATACGCAGTATTTT | CAISGGLGGDTQYF
TRBJ2-7 | . | . | TRBV5-1 | TGCGCCAGCAGCGTCGGTCCGGACTCAACCTACGAGCAGTACTTC | CASSVGPDSTYEQYF
TRBJ2-4 | . | TRBD1 | TRBV2 | TGTGCCAGCAGTGAATTAACAGGGGACGCAAACATTCAGTACTTC | CASSELTGDANIQYF
TRBJ2-3 | . | . | TRBV4-2 | TGTGCCAGCAGCCAAGAAGCGGTTCCAGATACGCAGTATTTT | CASSQEAVPDTQYF
TRBJ2-3 | . | . | TRBV30 | TGTGCCTGGAGTGTTGGCCCCACAGATACGCAGTATTTT | CAWSVGPTDTQYF
TRBJ1-2 | . | . | TRBV19 | TGTGCCAGTAGTCTAGGACAGAACTATGGCTACACCTTC | CASSLGQNYGYTF
TRBJ2-7 | . | TRBD1 | TRBV18 | TGTGCCAGCTCACCACCGGACAGGGGGATCTACGAGCAGTACTTC | CASSPPDRGIYEQYF
TRBJ2-5 | . | . | TRBV5-4 | TGTGCCAGCAGCAGGACAGAACAAGAGACCCAGTACTTC | CASSRTEQETQYF
TRBJ2-2 | few | . | TRBV4-1 | TGCGCCAGCAGCCAAGGGGGCGCCTATGGGGAGCTGTTTTTT | CASSQGGAYGELFF
TRBJ1-5 | . | TRBD1 | TRBV6-2/TRBV6-3 | TGTGCCAGCAGTTTCCTACCCGGACAGGGGGCGTCCCCCGCCGAGGCGCCCCAGCATTTT | CASSFLPGQGASPAEAPQHF
TRBJ1-1 | once | TRBD1 | TRBV2 | TGTGCCAGCAGTGCGAGACAGGGGATTGGCACTGAAGCTTTCTTT | CASSARQGIGTEAFF
TRBJ2-5 | . | . | TRBV24-1 | TGTGCCACCAGTGATAAGGGGTTCCAAGAGACCCAGTACTTC | CATSDKGFQETQYF
TRBJ1-5 | . | TRBD1 | TRBV2 | TGTGCCAGCAGTGATGTTGGCAGGGGGTATGGCAATCAGCCCCAGCATTTT | CASSDVGRGYGNQPQHF
TRBJ2-7 | . | . | TRBV11-3 | TGTGCCAGCAGCTTAGATGGAGGGGCCGAGCAGTACTTC | CASSLDGGAEQYF
TRBJ1-6 | once | TRBD1 | TRBV2 | TGTGCCAGCAGGGGGACAGGGGCCAGCTATAATTCACCCCTCCACTTT | CASRGTGASYNSPLHF
TRBJ2-3 | . | . | TRBV10-2 | TGCGCCAGCAGTGAGACAGCTAGCACAGATACGCAGTATTTT | CASSETASTDTQYF
TRBJ2-7 | . | TRBD2 | TRBV19 | TGTGCCAGTAGTATTACTAGCGGGGGATTCACCTACGAGCAGTACTTC | CASSITSGGFTYEQYF
TRBJ1-5 | . | . | TRBV2 | TGTGCCAGCAGTGAGCAGCAGGATAGCAATCAGCCCCAGCATTTT | CASSEQQDSNQPQHF
TRBJ2-3 | . | TRBD2 | TRBV11-2 | TGTGCCAGCAGCTTACTAGCGGGGAGCACAGATACGCAGTATTTT | CASSLLAGSTDTQYF